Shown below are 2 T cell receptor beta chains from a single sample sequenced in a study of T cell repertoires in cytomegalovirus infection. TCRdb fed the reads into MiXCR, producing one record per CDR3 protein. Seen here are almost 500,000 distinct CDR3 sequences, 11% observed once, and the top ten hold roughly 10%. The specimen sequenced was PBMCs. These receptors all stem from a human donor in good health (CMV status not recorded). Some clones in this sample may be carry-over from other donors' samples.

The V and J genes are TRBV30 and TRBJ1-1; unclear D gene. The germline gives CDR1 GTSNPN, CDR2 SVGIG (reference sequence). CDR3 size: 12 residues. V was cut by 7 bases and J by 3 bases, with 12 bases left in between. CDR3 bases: TGTGCCTTTTCGAGGTGGGACACTGAAGCTTTCTTT. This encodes CAFSRWDTEAFF.

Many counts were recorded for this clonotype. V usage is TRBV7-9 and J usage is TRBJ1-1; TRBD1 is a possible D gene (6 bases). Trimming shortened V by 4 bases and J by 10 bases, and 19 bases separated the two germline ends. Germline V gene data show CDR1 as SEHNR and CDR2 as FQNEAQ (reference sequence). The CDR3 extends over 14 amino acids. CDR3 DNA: TGTGCCAGCAGCTACCGGGGGGCCGCGATAGGAGCTTTCTTT. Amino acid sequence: CASSYRGAAIGAFF.